A single sample is the source of the 10 T cell receptor beta chains below, sequenced in a study of blood T cell repertoires in COVID-19. Assay: immunoSEQ multiplex PCR; the TCRdb copy retains only in-frame clones and omits some. Here the sample spans about 160,000 clones, around 87% being singletons. The sample taken for sequencing was PBMCs or T cells enriched from blood (not recorded which). These receptors originate from a woman in her forties or fifties who had recovered from COVID-19.

V usage is TRBV7-2 and J usage is TRBJ2-1, with D perhaps matching TRBD2 (6 bases). Trimming took off 5 bases at V and 6 bases at J, with 17 bases between the two ends. The V gene's germline CDR1 is SGHTA and CDR2 FQGNSA. There are 15 residues in the CDR3. The CDR3 bases are TGTGCCAGCAGCCTTACGACGGGGGTTGCCAATGAGCAGTTCTTC. Protein: CASSLTTGVANEQFF.

The chain employs TRBV7-2 and TRBJ1-1; no clear D gene. V dropped 0 bases and J dropped 5 bases, with 7 bases sitting between them. Germline V gene lookup returns CDR1 SGHTA and CDR2 FQGNSA. The CDR3 has 13 residues. The CDR3 coding sequence is TGTGCCAGCAGCTTAGCAACTAGGACTGAAGCTTTCTTT. Its translation is CASSLATRTEAFF.

This chain connects TRBV3-1 (or the pseudogene TRBV3-2) to TRBJ2-7; 8 nucleotides agree with TRBD1. The germline gives CDR1 LGHDT, CDR2 YNNKEL (reference sequence). This CDR3 is built from 14 residues. J gave up 11 bases and V 0 bases, and 9 bases lay outside the gene matches. The DNA for the CDR3 is TGTGCCAGCAGCCAAGAGGCTGTTAGGACAGGGAAGTACTTC. Protein product: CASSQEAVRTGKYF.

The rearrangement uses TRBV4-3 and TRBJ1-2; a weak D match, TRBD1 (5 bases). CDR1 and CDR2 (germline): LGHNA, YSLEER. The CDR3 runs to 15 residues. V lost 1 base and J 8 bases, leaving 17 bases between the germline ends. The CDR3 DNA follows: TGCGCCAGCAGCCAAGTCTACGCAGGGTCGGAAGGCTACACCTTC. Translated: CASSQVYAGSEGYTF.

The CDR3 region is CASSLRPGGVPAYEQYF. CDR3 bases: TGTGCCAGCAGCTTAAGGCCGGGGGGGGTCCCCGCCTACGAGCAGTACTTC. The V and J genes are TRBV7-3 and TRBJ2-7; 8 bases are a match to TRBD2. Germline values: CDR1 SGHTA, CDR2 FQGTGA. J lost 2 bases, V lost 1 base, and 10 bases had no gene match. This CDR3 has 17 amino acids.

The table lists this clone with a count of one. The gene calls are TRBV4-2 and TRBJ2-7; 13 bases agree with TRBD2. The CDR3 has 15 amino acids. V was pared by 3 bases and J by 3 bases, with 2 bases of the junction left unmatched. Germline V gene sequence: CDR1 LGHNA, CDR2 YNFKEQ. CDR3 nucleotides: TGTGCCAGCAGCCACACTAGCGGGGGGGTCTACGAGCAGTACTTC. Translated: CASSHTSGGVYEQYF.

This clone was observed once. The CDR3 region has the DNA TGTGCCACCAGACAGGACCCGAATGAAAAACTGTTTTTT. Its translation is CATRQDPNEKLFF. The genes are TRBV10-3 and TRBJ1-4, with D possibly being TRBD1 (6 bases). V was trimmed by 10 bases and J by 5 bases, leaving 14 bases between them. Germline-derived CDR1 and CDR2 are ENHRY and SYGVKD. The CDR3 consists of 13 residues.

J is TRBJ2-2 and V is TRBV27; D unresolved. V gave up 5 bases and J gave up 1 base, with 5 bases separating them. From germline, CDR1 is MNHEY and CDR2 SMNVEV (reference sequence). The CDR3 spans 13 residues. The CDR3 DNA is TGTGCCAGCAGTCCCTGGAACACCGGGGAGCTGTTTTTT. This encodes CASSPWNTGELFF.

V is TRBV28 and J is TRBJ2-7; 9 bases match TRBD2. The germline V gene encodes CDR1 MDHEN and CDR2 SYDVKM. The length of the CDR3 is 15 residues. Trimming at V came to 3 bases and at J to 4 bases, leaving 7 bases not matched to a gene. Here the CDR3 reads CASSLQTSGDYEQYF. The CDR3 DNA sequence: TGTGCCAGCAGTTTGCAGACTAGCGGTGATTACGAGCAGTACTTC.

This rearrangement joins TRBV7-9 to TRBJ1-1; TRBD1 matches 9 bases. Germline loops: CDR1 SEHNR, CDR2 FQNEAQ (reference sequence). The length of the CDR3 is 14 residues. V lost 4 bases to trimming and J lost 7 bases; unmatched junction nucleotides: 7. The CDR3 sequence is CASSSDRGISEAFF. The CDR3 DNA reads as TGTGCCAGCAGCTCAGACAGGGGGATTAGTGAAGCTTTCTTT.